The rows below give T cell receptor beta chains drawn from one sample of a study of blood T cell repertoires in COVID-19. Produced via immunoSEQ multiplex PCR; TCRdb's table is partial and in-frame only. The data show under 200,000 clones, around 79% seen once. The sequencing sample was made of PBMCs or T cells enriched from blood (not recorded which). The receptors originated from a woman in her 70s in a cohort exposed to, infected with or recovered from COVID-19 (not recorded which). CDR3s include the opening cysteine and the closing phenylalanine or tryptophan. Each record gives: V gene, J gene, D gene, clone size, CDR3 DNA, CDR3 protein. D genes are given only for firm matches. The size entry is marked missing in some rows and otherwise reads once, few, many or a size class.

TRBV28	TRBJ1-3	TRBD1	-	TGTGCCAGCAGTTTAGCCGGGACAGCAAACACCATATATTTT	CASSLAGTANTIYF
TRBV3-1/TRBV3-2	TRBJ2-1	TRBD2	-	TGTGCCAGCAGCCGGAGGGACTACAACAATGAGCAGTTCTTC	CASSRRDYNNEQFF
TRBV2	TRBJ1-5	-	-	TGTGCCAGCAGTGCCCAATGGGGGCCCGTTGATCCCCAGCATTTT	CASSAQWGPVDPQHF
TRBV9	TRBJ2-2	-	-	TGTGCCAGCAGCGCCCTACTAAGCGCCGGGGAGCTGTTTTTT	CASSALLSAGELFF
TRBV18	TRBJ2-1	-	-	TGTGCCAGCTCACCACGGATAAGCGGTGACTCCTACAATGAGCAGTTCTTC	CASSPRISGDSYNEQFF
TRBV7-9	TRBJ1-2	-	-	TGTGCCAGCAGCTACCTGGCAGCGACCTATGGCTACACCTTC	CASSYLAATYGYTF
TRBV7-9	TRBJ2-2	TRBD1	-	TGTGCCAGCAGCTCCGACCGACAGGGCACGAACACCGGGGAGCTGTTTTTT	CASSSDRQGTNTGELFF
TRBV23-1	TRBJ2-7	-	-	TGCGCCAGCAGTCAATCGGAGGGACCCTACGAGCAGTACTTC	CASSQSEGPYEQYF
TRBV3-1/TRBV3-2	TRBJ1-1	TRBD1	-	TGTGCCAGCAGCCAAGGACAGGGATATAACACTGAAGCTTTCTTT	CASSQGQGYNTEAFF
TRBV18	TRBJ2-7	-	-	TGTGCCAGCTCACCAGGGCAGACCTCCTACGAGCAGTACTTC	CASSPGQTSYEQYF
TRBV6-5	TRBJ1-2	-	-	TGTGCCAGCAGCCGCCCCCCGGGGGTCGACTATGGCTACACCTTC	CASSRPPGVDYGYTF
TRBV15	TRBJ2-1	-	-	TGTGCCACCAGCCGCCTCCGTCAGGGGTACTACAATGAGCAGTTCTTC	CATSRLRQGYYNEQFF
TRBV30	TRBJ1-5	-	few	TGTGCCTGGAGTGCGGGGAGTAGTAGCAATCAGCCCCAGCATTTT	CAWSAGSSSNQPQHF
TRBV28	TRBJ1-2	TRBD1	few	TGTGCCAGCAGTCCCGGGACAGGGGCCGTGGATGGCTACACCTTC	CASSPGTGAVDGYTF
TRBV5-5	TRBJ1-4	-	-	TGTGCCAGCAGCCGTCAGGGAGGAGCAACTAATGAAAAACTGTTTTTT	CASSRQGGATNEKLFF
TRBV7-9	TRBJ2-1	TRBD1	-	TGTGCCAGCAGGCAAACAGGGGGCCTGTTCTTC	CASRQTGGLFF
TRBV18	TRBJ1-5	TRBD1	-	TGTGCCAGCTCACCAGACAGGGGATGGCCCCAGCATTTT	CASSPDRGWPQHF
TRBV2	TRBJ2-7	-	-	TGTGCCAGCAGTGGGGCGAATCCCCGAGGGGAGCAGTACTTC	CASSGANPRGEQYF
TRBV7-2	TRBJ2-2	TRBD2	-	TGTGCCAGCAGCTCTAGGAGCGGGAGGGTCGGGGAGCTGTTTTTT	CASSSRSGRVGELFF
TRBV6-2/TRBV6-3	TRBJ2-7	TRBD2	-	TGTGCCAGCAGTCCACTAGCGGCAAGATACGAGCAGTACTTC	CASSPLAARYEQYF
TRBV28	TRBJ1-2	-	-	TGTGCCAGCAGTTTAGCGGGGCTCAGGGGCTACACCTTC	CASSLAGLRGYTF
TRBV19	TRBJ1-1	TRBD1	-	TGTGCCAGTAACGGGGACAGGGTATGGAGTGAAGCTTTCTTT	CASNGDRVWSEAFF
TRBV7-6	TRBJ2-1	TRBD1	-	TGTGCCAGCAGTTTTTCCACCGGGACAGGGGTAGGCTCCTACAATGAGCAGTTCTTC	CASSFSTGTGVGSYNEQFF
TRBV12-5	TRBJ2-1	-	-	TGTGCTAGTGCCCCAACACGGGAGTTCTACAATGAGCAGTTCTTC	CASAPTREFYNEQFF
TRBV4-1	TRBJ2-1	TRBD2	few	TGCGCCAGCAGCCAAGAAGTCGGACTAGCGGAGTACAATGAGCAGTTCTTC	CASSQEVGLAEYNEQFF
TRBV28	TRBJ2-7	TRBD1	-	TGTGCCAGCAGTCCTGAGACAGGGGGGCTCTACGAGCAGTACTTC	CASSPETGGLYEQYF
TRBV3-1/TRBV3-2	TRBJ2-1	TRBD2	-	TGTGCCAGCGGATATTTAGCGGGAGCAGGTGAGCAGTTCTTC	CASGYLAGAGEQFF
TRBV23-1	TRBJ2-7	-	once	TGCGCCAGCAGTCAATCTCCCACTTCTGATGAACCCTACGAGCAGTACTTC	CASSQSPTSDEPYEQYF
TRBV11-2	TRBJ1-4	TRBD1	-	TGTGCCAGCAGCTTAGAGGGACAGGGACTGTTTTTT	CASSLEGQGLFF
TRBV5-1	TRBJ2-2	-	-	TGCGCCAGCAGCTTGGGTGGAGGGTATCCCGGGGAGCTGTTTTTT	CASSLGGGYPGELFF
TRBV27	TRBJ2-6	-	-	TGTGCCAGCAGTCCACACTCTGGGGCCAACGTCCTGACTTTC	CASSPHSGANVLTF
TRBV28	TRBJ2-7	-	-	TGTGCCAGCGCCGTCCCCCCCTACGGGTTTTCCGAGCAGTACTTC	CASAVPPYGFSEQYF
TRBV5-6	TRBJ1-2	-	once	TGTGCCAGCAGCTTCGGGCAGGGCGGCTACACCTTC	CASSFGQGGYTF
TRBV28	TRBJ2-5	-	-	TGTGCCAGCAGTTTGGCAGGGATGGTGAAGACCCAGTACTTC	CASSLAGMVKTQYF